This T cell receptor (beta chain) was sequenced in a study of T cell responses to AZD1222 COVID-19 vaccine. The repertoire was sequenced with immunoSEQ multiplex PCR; TCRdb's copy has only in-frame clones and lacks some. In the table there are over 150,000 clones, approximately 90% of which are singletons. V gave up 0 bases and J gave up 0 bases, with 6 bases separating them. CDR1 SGHRS and CDR2 YFSETQ come from the germline V gene. This CDR3 contains 15 residues. V gene TRBV5-1 combines with J gene TRBJ1-4; D is unresolved. Sequenced here: peripheral blood, sampled 28 days after the second AZD1222 dose. This TCR came from an adult who received the AZD1222 COVID-19 vaccine. Here the CDR3 reads CASSLGSTTNEKLFF. As DNA, the CDR3 is TGCGCCAGCAGCTTGGGGAGCACAACTAATGAAAAACTGTTTTTT.